What follows are 26 T cell receptor beta chains derived from one specimen sequenced in a study of shared clonotypes between healthy human individuals. Repertoires were generated with immunoSEQ multiplex PCR, while TCRdb's copy carries only in-frame clones and drops some. The table lists roughly 500,000 clones, about 96% of them singletons. The source material was naive CD4+ T cells sorted from blood. Subset specified: CD45RA+ positively selected. Receptor source: a woman between 25 and 40 years old in good health.

The gene calls are TRBV5-1 and TRBJ1-1, with 7 bases aligning to TRBD1. J gave up 7 bases and V 0 bases, and 9 bases lay outside the gene matches. The CDR3 has 15 amino acids. In germline, CDR1 is SGHRS, CDR2 YFSETQ. The CDR3 coding sequence is TGCGCCAGCAGCTTGGCCTCGGACAGGTGGAGTGAAGCTTTCTTT. Residues: CASSLASDRWSEAFF.

This clone appeared once. The chain has TRBV7-9 and TRBJ2-5; possibly TRBD1 or TRBD2 for D (7 bases each). This CDR3 is 14 amino acids long. Germline V gene lookup returns CDR1 SEHNR and CDR2 FQNEAQ (reference sequence). Trimming left V 4 bases short and J 5 bases short, with 14 bases between. DNA for the CDR3: TGTGCCAGCAGCTCAGGGGGGGGTCTGGAGACCCAGTACTTC. This encodes CASSSGGGLETQYF.

The chain recombines TRBV2 with TRBJ2-1; 10 nucleotides align to TRBD2. Per the germline V gene, CDR1 is SNHLY and CDR2 is FYNNEI. The CDR3 length is 15 residues. With 3 bases clipped from V and 4 bases from J, the junction kept 3 bases outside the gene matches. CDR3 protein: CASSDWGLAYNEQFF. Here the CDR3 DNA reads TGTGCCAGCAGTGATTGGGGACTAGCGTACAATGAGCAGTTCTTC.

CDR3 sequence: CASSPLGEGHYKNIQYF. CDR3 bases: TGTGCCAGCAGTCCCCTGGGCGAGGGACACTACAAAAACATTCAGTACTTC. The chain is built from TRBV28 and TRBJ2-4; the D gene is possibly TRBD1 (6 bases). V was shortened by 5 bases and J by 3 bases, with 20 bases between the two germline ends. CDR1 and CDR2 from the germline V gene are MDHEN and SYDVKM. The CDR3 extends over 17 amino acids. Combining the CDR3 with reference TRBV28 and TRBJ2-4 gives the whole variable domain DVKVTQSSRYLVKRTGEKVFLECVQDMDHENMFWYRQDPGLGLRLIYFSYDVKMKEKGDIPEGYSVSREKKERFSLILESASTNQTSMYLCASSPLGEGHYKNIQYFGAGTRLSVL.

The chain uses TRBV18 and TRBJ2-6; maybe TRBD2 (6 bases). The CDR3 extends over 16 amino acids. V was pared by 0 bases and J by 2 bases, with 8 bases between. The germline V gene encodes CDR1 KGHSH and CDR2 LQKENI. The CDR3 reads CASSPPGGAGANVLTF. The CDR3 region has the DNA TGTGCCAGCTCACCACCGGGGGGAGCTGGGGCCAACGTCCTGACTTTC.

The rearrangement links TRBV2 to TRBJ2-2; D call uncertain. The CDR3 has 15 amino acids. Between the trimmed V and J ends, which lost 6 bases and 2 bases, there was a span of 13 bases. In germline, CDR1 is SNHLY, CDR2 FYNNEI. The CDR3 reads CASRSNTLNTGELFF. The DNA for the CDR3 is TGTGCCAGCAGGTCAAACACCCTAAACACCGGGGAGCTGTTTTTT.

Of note for this clone: Sequence at one end of the junction differs from germline and may be a read error. CDR3 loop: CASSWEWDGPNYGYTF. The CDR3 DNA reads as TGTGCCAGCAGCTGGGAATGGGACGGACCTAACTATGGCTACACCTTC. The V and J genes are TRBV5-1 and TRBJ1-2; the D gene is possibly TRBD1 (5 bases). Germline V gene sequence: CDR1 SGHRS, CDR2 YFSETQ. This CDR3 comprises 16 residues.

The chain is built from TRBV19 and TRBJ2-1, with 12 bases that match TRBD2. V lost 5 bases to trimming and J lost 9 bases; unmatched junction nucleotides: 14. Germline loops: CDR1 LNHDA, CDR2 SQIVND (reference sequence). The CDR3 has 17 residues. CDR3 DNA sequence: TGTGCCAGTAGTGCCCAACCCGGGACTAGCGGGCCTCTTGAGCAGTTCTTC. This translates into CASSAQPGTSGPLEQFF.

The table lists this clone with a count of one. The chain joins TRBV19 to TRBJ2-3; 7 nucleotides line up with TRBD1. CDR1 LNHDA and CDR2 SQIVND come from the germline V gene (reference sequence). V lost 8 bases and J lost 4; bases outside the gene matches: 9. This CDR3 contains 14 residues. The CDR3 region is CASSQGPRADTQYF. The DNA of the CDR3 is TGTGCCAGTTCACAGGGGCCGAGAGCAGATACGCAGTATTTT.

This clone showed up just a few times. The chain has TRBV5-4 and TRBJ2-2; D ambiguous. This CDR3 has 12 residues. Trimming left V 5 bases short and J 7 bases short, with 9 bases between. CDR1 SGHNT and CDR2 YYREEE come from the germline V gene (reference sequence). The CDR3 sequence: CASSSSIGELFF. CDR3 nucleotide sequence: TGTGCCAGCAGTTCCAGTATCGGGGAGCTGTTTTTT.

V usage is TRBV29-1 and J usage is TRBJ2-7; maybe TRBD1 (6 bases). The V end was cut by 1 base, the J end by 6 bases, with 16 bases between. Germline CDR1 and CDR2: SQVTM and ANQGSEA. The CDR3 is made up of 14 amino acids. As DNA, the CDR3 is TGCAGCGTTGAAGTGGGTGCAGGGGAGCCCGAGCAGTACTTC. Its protein is CSVEVGAGEPEQYF.

The chain employs TRBV19 and TRBJ2-7; the D is unclear. With 5 bases removed from V and 0 bases from J, the gap between germline ends came to 11 bases. CDR3 length: 14 amino acids. Germline CDR1 LNHDA, CDR2 SQIVND (reference sequence). In DNA form, the CDR3 reads TGTGCCAGTAGTTCACCCCCCCTCTCCTACGAGCAGTACTTC. It codes for CASSSPPLSYEQYF. Variable domain in full (rest from reference TRBV19 and TRBJ2-7): DGGITQSPKYLFRKEGQNVTLSCEQNLNHDAMYWYRQDPGQGLRLIYYSQIVNDFQKGDIAEGYSVSREKKESFPLTVTSAQKNPTAFYLCASSSPPLSYEQYFGPGTRLTVT.

The chain carries TRBV10-1 and TRBJ2-7; 9 bases agree with TRBD1. J gave up 2 bases and V 5 bases, and 1 base lay outside the gene matches. The CDR3 is made up of 13 amino acids. Germline V gene lookup returns CDR1 WNHNN and CDR2 SYGVQD (reference sequence). The chain's CDR3 is CASSRDRAYEQYF. In DNA form, the CDR3 reads TGCGCCAGCAGTCGGGACAGGGCCTACGAGCAGTACTTC.

The V call is TRBV6-5, the J call TRBJ2-7; D remains unclear. Germline V gene data show CDR1 as MNHEY and CDR2 as SVGAGI. V shed 8 bases and J shed 5 bases, with 10 bases lying between them. This CDR3 has 11 residues. The CDR3, as DNA: TGTGCCAGCCGAGAGGCCGACGAGCAGTACTTC. Its protein product is CASREADEQYF.

The chain links TRBV15 to TRBJ2-2, with D perhaps TRBD1 or TRBD2 (6 bases each). V lost 0 bases and J 4 bases, leaving 12 bases between the germline ends. The CDR3 sequence is 16 residues long. Germline CDR1 is LNHNV and CDR2 is YYDKDF (reference sequence). The CDR3: CATSREGGSSTGELFF. CDR3 in DNA: TGTGCCACCAGCAGAGAGGGGGGCTCGAGCACCGGGGAGCTGTTTTTT.

The chain uses TRBV5-5 and TRBJ2-2; 10 positions agree with TRBD1. With 4 bases clipped from V and 3 bases from J, the junction kept 3 bases outside the gene matches. The CDR3 consists of 15 residues. Germline assignment: CDR1 SGHKS and CDR2 YYEKEE (reference sequence). The CDR3 region is CASSRQGADTGELFF. The CDR3 region has the DNA TGTGCCAGCAGCCGACAGGGGGCCGACACCGGGGAGCTGTTTTTT.

This chain uses TRBV7-6 with TRBJ2-1; the D is unclear. CDR3 length: 14 residues. The ends were cut back, 9 bases at V and 6 bases at J, with 18 bases in the middle. CDR1 is SGHVS, CDR2 FNYEAQ, per germline. The DNA of the CDR3 is TGTGCCAGTAGTAGGTGGTCGACATCCAATGAGCAGTTCTTC. Protein sequence: CASSRWSTSNEQFF. Together with reference TRBV7-6 and TRBJ2-1, the CDR3 gives the full variable domain: GAGVSQSPRYKVTKRGQDVALRCDPISGHVSLYWYRQALGQGPEFLTYFNYEAQQDKSGLPNDRFSAERPEGSISTLTIQRTEQRDSAMYRCASSRWSTSNEQFFGPGTRLTVL.

V usage is TRBV28 and J usage is TRBJ2-7; D possibly matches TRBD1 or TRBD2 (5 bases each). CDR1 MDHEN and CDR2 SYDVKM come from the germline V gene. The V end lost 8 bases, the J end lost 4 bases, and 9 bases lay between the germline ends. The CDR3 sequence is 11 residues long. The CDR3 region is CASDGGYEQYF. CDR3 nucleotides: TGTGCCAGCGATGGGGGTTACGAGCAGTACTTC.

This clone has only one observation. The chain combines TRBV9 with TRBJ2-5; 12 nucleotides match TRBD2. Trimming took 0 bases from V and 2 from J; bases not matched to a gene: 11. Germline CDR1 reads SGDLS; CDR2 reads YYNGEE. CDR3 length equals 19 residues. In DNA, the CDR3 is TGTGCCAGCAGCGTAGTAGGGCTAGCGGGAGGGCTGGGGCAAGAGACCCAGTACTTC. As protein: CASSVVGLAGGLGQETQYF.

V gene TRBV15 combines with J gene TRBJ2-2; maybe TRBD2 (6 bases). Germline CDR1 LNHNV, CDR2 YYDKDF (reference sequence). This CDR3 region has 15 residues. The V and J ends lost 0 bases and 4 bases respectively, with 9 bases between them. DNA of the CDR3: TGTGCCACCAGCAGAGATGGAGGGGTCACCGGGGAGCTGTTTTTT. Protein product: CATSRDGGVTGELFF.

The chain has TRBV27 and TRBJ2-7; 9 bases agree with TRBD2. Germline V gene lookup returns CDR1 MNHEY and CDR2 SMNVEV (reference sequence). V shed 6 bases, J shed 2 bases, and the junction held 5 bases outside the gene matches. The CDR3 totals 14 residues. CDR3 in amino acids: CASREREVPYEQYF. CDR3 nucleotides: TGTGCCAGCAGGGAGCGGGAGGTCCCCTACGAGCAGTACTTC.

A single count supports this clone. The CDR3 nucleotides are TGTGCCAGCAGCCCCGGGACAGGGATTAGTGGGGGAAAACTGTTTTTT. Its translation is CASSPGTGISGGKLFF. This chain joins TRBV28 and TRBJ1-4, with TRBD1 matching 9 bases. From germline, CDR1 is MDHEN and CDR2 SYDVKM. The V segment lost 6 bases and the J segment 10 bases; nucleotides outside the gene matches: 15. The CDR3 covers 16 residues.

V and J are TRBV5-1 and TRBJ2-5; D unresolved. The CDR3 extends over 13 amino acids. The V end lost 0 bases, the J end lost 2 bases, and 5 bases lay between the germline ends. Germline CDR1 is SGHRS and CDR2 is YFSETQ. CDR3 loop: CASSLVHQETQYF. CDR3 nucleotide sequence: TGCGCCAGCAGCTTGGTGCATCAAGAGACCCAGTACTTC.

The V gene is TRBV4-2, the J gene TRBJ2-3; 12 nucleotides agree with TRBD2. CDR3 length equals 15 residues. Unmatched junction bases numbered 3, after V lost 4 bases and J lost 4 bases. Germline assignment: CDR1 LGHNA and CDR2 YNFKEQ. The CDR3 loop is CASSPLAGGADTQYF. Written as DNA, the CDR3 is TGTGCCAGCAGCCCTCTAGCGGGAGGGGCAGATACGCAGTATTTT.

J is TRBJ2-7 and V is TRBV7-2; D may be TRBD2 (5 bases). The CDR3 consists of 14 residues. Germline CDR1 and CDR2: SGHTA and FQGNSA. Trimming took 7 bases from V and 6 from J, leaving 19 bases between them. The CDR3 DNA sequence: TGTGCCAGCACCCAGAAACGGGGTACGGGCGAGCAGTACTTC. It codes for CASTQKRGTGEQYF.

CDR3 coding DNA: TGTGCCAGCAGTGTGGGATGGAACACCATATATTTT. It translates to CASSVGWNTIYF. The chain uses TRBV2 and TRBJ1-3, with unresolved D. Per germline, CDR1 SNHLY and CDR2 FYNNEI. The CDR3 loop spans 12 amino acids. Deletions cut 4 bases from V and 7 bases from J, with 8 bases between.